This section outlines one T cell receptor (beta chain) sequence together with its context. Antigen unknown. The entry originates in a study of ipilimumab plus nivolumab after autologous stem cell transplantation. Turning to the study itself: Myeloma patients were high-risk transplant-naive or relapsed within 3 years of first autologous transplant.

Only in-frame clones appear in the TCRdb table, and some are missing; sequencing was by immunoSEQ multiplex PCR. Here the sample spans some 46,000 clones, nearly 90% being singletons. Patients got ipilimumab 1 mg/kg beginning 14 to 28 days post-transplant. Patients got 3 mg/kg IV nivolumab weeks 1, 4, 7, 10, then biweekly through week 26. The CDR3 is 10 residues long. Germline-derived CDR1 and CDR2 are SGDLS and YYNGEE. Trimming stripped 7 bases from V and 5 bases from J, with 3 bases between. General study results and limits: Per the authors, repertoire, Treg and microbiota data justify further study.

The source material was PBMCs, sampled in a trial of ipilimumab plus nivolumab as post-transplant consolidation. The sequence was obtained from a male donor with multiple myeloma. V gene TRBV9 combines with J gene TRBJ2-2; no clear D gene. This chain's CDR3 is CASGTGELFF. CDR3 DNA: TGTGCCAGCGGGACCGGGGAGCTGTTTTTT.